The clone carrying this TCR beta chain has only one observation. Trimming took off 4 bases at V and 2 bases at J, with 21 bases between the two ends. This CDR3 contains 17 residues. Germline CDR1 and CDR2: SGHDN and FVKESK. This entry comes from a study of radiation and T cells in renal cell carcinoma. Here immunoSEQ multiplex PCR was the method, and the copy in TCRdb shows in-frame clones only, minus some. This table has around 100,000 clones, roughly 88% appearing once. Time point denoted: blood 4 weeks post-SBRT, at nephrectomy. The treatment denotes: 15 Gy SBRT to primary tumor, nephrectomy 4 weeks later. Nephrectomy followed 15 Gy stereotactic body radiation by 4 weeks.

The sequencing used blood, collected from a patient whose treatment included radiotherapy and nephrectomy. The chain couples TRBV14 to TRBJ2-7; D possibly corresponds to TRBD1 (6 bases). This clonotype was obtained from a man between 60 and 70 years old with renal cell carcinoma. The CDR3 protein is CASSLRPLTGSPYEQYF. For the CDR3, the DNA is TGTGCCAGCAGCCTTCGGCCCCTAACAGGGTCCCCCTACGAGCAGTACTTC.